This is a list of T cell receptor beta chains from one sample in a study of T-cell memory formation after mild COVID-19. TCRdb processed the 5' RACE reads anew with MiXCR; each CDR3 protein has one entry. This repertoire shows more than 70,000 distinct CDR3 sequences, about 15% found once; its top ten account for about 31%. The sample comprised PBMCs or a T cell subset sorted from them (not recorded which). These receptors originate from an adult woman who had mild COVID-19 (a few samples of this study predate the infection). Cell type and time point are not known. Each CDR3 is given with its conserved first and last residue. D genes are given only for firm matches. Size is stated for part of the rows, as once, few or many counts, or as a class when the clone is expanded.

v_call	j_call	d_call	clone_size	cdr3_nt	cdr3_aa
TRBV12-3/TRBV12-4	TRBJ2-7	TRBD1	few	TGTGCCAGCAGTTTGGGACAGGGAACATCGGAGTACTTC	CASSLGQGTSEYF
TRBV25-1	TRBJ2-5	NA	few	TGTGCCAGCAGTTCTTCAGGGACCTTGTACCAAGAGACCCAGTACTTC	CASSSSGTLYQETQYF
TRBV7-6	TRBJ2-6	NA	NA	TGTGCCAGCAGCTTAGCGCCCGTCGGAGGGGTGGTCTCTGGGGCCAACGTCCTGACTTTC	CASSLAPVGGVVSGANVLTF
TRBV28	TRBJ1-5	TRBD1	NA	TGTGCCAGCAGTTTTGGGACAGGGGGCTATCAGCCCCAGCATTTT	CASSFGTGGYQPQHF
TRBV4-1	TRBJ2-5	TRBD2	few	TGCGCCAGCAGCCAGCCCAAGCCGGGACTAGCGGAGACCCAGTACTTC	CASSQPKPGLAETQYF
TRBV7-2	TRBJ2-2	TRBD2	NA	TGTGCCAGCAGCACCCTAGCGGGAGTATACACCGGGGAGCTGTTTTTT	CASSTLAGVYTGELFF
TRBV13	TRBJ2-1	TRBD1	NA	TGTGCCAGCAGTCTGGGTGCCGGACAGGGCTACAATGAGCAGTTCTTC	CASSLGAGQGYNEQFF
TRBV29-1	TRBJ1-1	NA	few	TGCAGCGTTGGGCCGGATGACACCTCAAACCTAAAAGCTTTCTTT	CSVGPDDTSNLKAFF
TRBV19	TRBJ1-2	NA	few	NA	CASSILARDASRTF
TRBV4-2	TRBJ2-7	NA	NA	TGTGCCAGCAGCCAAGAAGCCCAGGGGTCCTACGAGCAGTACTTC	CASSQEAQGSYEQYF
TRBV28	TRBJ2-1	TRBD1	NA	TGTGCCAGCACCCAACTGCTAGGACAGGAGTACAATGAGCAGTTCTTC	CASTQLLGQEYNEQFF
TRBV4-3	TRBJ2-7	TRBD1	NA	TGCGCCAGCAGCCAAGATTCAGGACAGGGCGGTTACGAGCAGTACTTC	CASSQDSGQGGYEQYF
TRBV7-9	TRBJ2-1	TRBD1	NA	TGTGCCAGCAGCTCTAATCGGGGGACAGGGCCCTACAATGAGCAGTTCTTC	CASSSNRGTGPYNEQFF
TRBV13	TRBJ2-1	NA	few	TGTGCCAGCAGCTTCCCCCCGACGGAAAATGAGCAGTTCTTC	CASSFPPTENEQFF
TRBV4-3	TRBJ2-6	NA	few	TGCGCCAGCAGCCAAATAGGGTCTGGGGCCAACGTCCTGACTTTC	CASSQIGSGANVLTF
TRBV11-2	TRBJ2-3	NA	NA	TGTGCCAGCAGTTGGGGGGATACGCAGTATTTT	CASSWGDTQYF
TRBV7-9	TRBJ2-1	NA	NA	TGTGCCAGCAGCTTAGAGGATGACAGTGGGTCCTACAATGAGCAGTTCTTC	CASSLEDDSGSYNEQFF
TRBV4-1	TRBJ1-1	TRBD1	NA	TGCGCCAGCAATTGGGGACAGGGGAACACTGAAGCTTTCTTT	CASNWGQGNTEAFF
TRBV7-9	TRBJ2-1	NA	few	TGTGCCAGCAGCTTAGTAGTATCCGGCGGGAACAATGAGCAGTTCTTC	CASSLVVSGGNNEQFF
TRBV27	TRBJ2-2	NA	few	TGTGCCAGCAGTTATCTCCTCGGACCCGAGAGGACCGGGGAGCTGTTTTTT	CASSYLLGPERTGELFF
TRBV7-9	TRBJ2-2	NA	NA	TGTGCCAGCAGCTTAATGTCTAGACCCGGGGAGCTGTTTTTT	CASSLMSRPGELFF
TRBV11-2	TRBJ1-1	TRBD1	NA	TGTGCCAGCAGCCCGGGTTTCCAGGACAGGACTGAAGCTTTCTTT	CASSPGFQDRTEAFF
TRBV7-3	TRBJ2-7	NA	NA	TGTGCCAGCAGCTTAATAGGGGGACTGGAGACCTACGAGCAGTACTTC	CASSLIGGLETYEQYF
TRBV6-5	TRBJ2-1	NA	few	TGTGCCAGCAGCCCACTGGGGGGGGCTACGAATGAGCAGTTCTTC	CASSPLGGATNEQFF
TRBV4-1	TRBJ2-2	NA	NA	TGCGCCAGCAGCCAAGATCCAGGACTGAACACCGGGGAGCTGTTTTTT	CASSQDPGLNTGELFF
TRBV7-9	TRBJ2-5	TRBD1	few	TGTGCCAGCAGCTCCTTACCGGGACAGGGAGTCGGAGAGACCCAGTACTTC	CASSSLPGQGVGETQYF